The table lists the clone carrying this T cell receptor beta chain with many counts. The target antigen is unknown. Individually, cDNA molecules had unique molecular identifiers attached to them. TCRdb re-called the 5' RACE reads through MiXCR, storing one row per CDR3 protein. The table has under 60,000 distinct CDR3 sequences, 7.5% to 9% seen once; the top ten hold approximately 4%. This sample stems from a study of early T cells in non-severe SARS-CoV-2 infection. About the research overall: Investigators sequenced bulk RNA drawn from unsorted whole blood, and chains remained unpaired.

General study findings and limits: Missing private and CD4 specificities, VDJdb matching favored anti-spike CD8 responses.

This CDR3 is built from 13 residues. V was clipped by 1 base and J by 4 bases, with 8 bases between them. The specimen was whole blood, collected at baseline. The clonotype was recovered from an adult who was a healthcare worker with PCR-confirmed SARS-CoV-2 infection or an uninfected control (not recorded which). The V gene is TRBV12-3 or TRBV12-4, the J gene TRBJ2-7, with TRBD1 as a possible D gene (6 bases). CDR3 DNA sequence: TGTGCCAGCAGTTTAGAACAGGGATACGAGCAGTACTTC. It specifies CASSLEQGYEQYF.